What follows are 24 T cell receptor beta chains derived from one specimen sequenced in a study of blood T cell repertoires in COVID-19. Produced via immunoSEQ multiplex PCR; TCRdb's table is partial and in-frame only. This table holds around 70,000 clones, 78% found once. The sequencing sample was made of peripheral blood. Receptors were obtained from a human donor in a cohort sampled during active COVID-19.

V usage is TRBV2 and J usage is TRBJ2-3; 9 bases are a match to TRBD2. V was clipped by 10 bases and J by 1 base; unmatched bases: 3. CDR3 length: 13 residues. The germline CDR1 and CDR2 sequences are SNHLY and FYNNEI. This CDR3 is CATRTSGTDTQYF. The CDR3 nucleotides read TGTGCCACCCGGACTAGCGGCACAGATACGCAGTATTTT.

This sequence joins TRBV18 and TRBJ1-6; no definite D call. Deletions cut 3 bases from V and 9 bases from J, with 18 bases between. Per germline, CDR1 KGHSH and CDR2 LQKENI. The CDR3 is 16 residues long. The CDR3 DNA follows: TGTGCCAGCTCACCCGAAACTGCGCCTGAGGGTTCACCCCTCCACTTT. Its translation is CASSPETAPEGSPLHF.

V gene TRBV7-9 combines with J gene TRBJ2-2; 8 bases align to TRBD2. The CDR3 contains 15 residues. Per germline, CDR1 SEHNR and CDR2 FQNEAQ (reference sequence). Unmatched junction bases numbered 8, after V lost 4 bases and J lost 7 bases. CDR3 nucleotides: TGTGCCAGCAGCTCCACCGGGACTAGAAACGGGGAGCTGTTTTTT. Translated: CASSSTGTRNGELFF.

This clone was found a few times. This chain links TRBV5-4 with TRBJ2-7; weak D call: TRBD2 (5 bases). CDR3 length: 16 residues. The germline V gene encodes CDR1 SGHNT and CDR2 YYREEE (reference sequence). V was cut by 2 bases and J by 1 base, with 16 bases left in between. CDR3 DNA: TGTGCCAGCAGCTTTAACGGTTTCGGGGATTCCTACGAGCAGTACTTC. Protein sequence: CASSFNGFGDSYEQYF.

The CDR3 loop reads CASRLPGQGHNSPLHF. The CDR3 region has the DNA TGCGCCAGCAGGCTTCCGGGACAGGGGCATAATTCACCCCTCCACTTT. This sequence joins TRBV10-1 and TRBJ1-6; the match to TRBD1 covers 10 bases. The CDR3 consists of 16 residues. Germline CDR1 reads WNHNN; CDR2 reads SYGVQD (reference sequence). V dropped 6 bases and J dropped 5; count of bases not matched to a gene: 7.

The chain combines TRBV11-2 with TRBJ2-1, with 13 bases identical to TRBD2. The V and J ends lost 5 bases and 9 bases, in that order; junction bases with no gene match: 7. The CDR3 loop spans 15 amino acids. Per germline, CDR1 SGHAT and CDR2 FQNNGV. The CDR3 reads CASSPRTSGSGEQFF. DNA of the CDR3: TGTGCCAGCAGCCCGAGGACTAGCGGGAGTGGTGAGCAGTTCTTC.

The rearrangement joins TRBV11-2 to TRBJ2-7; TRBD1 agrees at 10 bases. The V gene's germline CDR1 is SGHAT and CDR2 FQNNGV. The CDR3 has 15 amino acids. V shed 3 bases and J 4 bases; nucleotides not matched to a gene: 6. CDR3 region: CASSFGTGDQYEQYF. CDR3 DNA sequence: TGTGCCAGCAGCTTCGGGACAGGGGACCAATACGAGCAGTACTTC.

This clone was detected only a few times. V usage is TRBV6-2 or TRBV6-3 and J usage is TRBJ1-5; possible D gene TRBD1, 6 bases. This CDR3 has 16 amino acids. Germline V CDR1 and CDR2: MNHEY, SVGEGT. V gave up 6 bases and J gave up 4 bases, with 19 bases separating them. The CDR3 nucleotides are TGTGCCAGCAGCACCGAAATGGACAGAGCGAATCAGCCCCAGCATTTT. Translating it yields CASSTEMDRANQPQHF.

A few counts support this clone. The chain carries TRBV5-1 and TRBJ1-4; D is undetermined. This CDR3 region has 16 residues. V dropped 2 bases and J dropped 3 bases, with 14 bases sitting between them. The germline CDR1 and CDR2 sequences are SGHRS and YFSETQ. The CDR3 DNA sequence: TGCGCCAGCAGCTTATACCCGGCGGTTTCTAATGAAAAACTGTTTTTT. The encoded protein is CASSLYPAVSNEKLFF.

This clone was counted between two and nine times. The V and J genes are TRBV28 and TRBJ2-7; 10 nucleotides line up with TRBD2. The CDR3 has 17 residues. Trimming at V came to 1 base and at J to 1 base, leaving 7 bases not matched to a gene. The V gene's germline CDR1 is MDHEN and CDR2 SYDVKM. For the CDR3, the DNA is TGTGCCAGCAGTTTATCTGCTAGCGGGAGTGGGTCCTACGAGCAGTACTTC. Its translation is CASSLSASGSGSYEQYF.

The J gene is TRBJ2-1, the V gene TRBV3-1 (or the pseudogene TRBV3-2); the match to TRBD2 covers 7 bases. There are 16 residues in the CDR3. Germline trimming cut 0 bases from V and 4 bases from J; bases unmatched to any gene: 6. CDR1 is LGHDT, CDR2 YNNKEL, per germline (reference sequence). The CDR3 spells CASSQDPGLSYNEQFF. The CDR3 DNA reads TGTGCCAGCAGCCAAGATCCGGGACTATCGTACAATGAGCAGTTCTTC.

The rearrangement uses TRBV7-7 and TRBJ2-7; unclear D gene. Trimming removed 5 bases from V and 5 bases from J, with 7 bases in between. CDR3 length: 11 residues. Germline V CDR1 and CDR2: SSHAT, FNYEAQ (reference sequence). The CDR3 is CASSPLNEQYF. The CDR3 bases are TGTGCCAGCAGCCCTCTTAACGAGCAGTACTTC. Variable domain in full (rest from reference TRBV7-7 and TRBJ2-7): GAGVSQSPRYKVTKRGQDVTLRCDPISSHATLYWYQQALGQGPEFLTYFNYEAQPDKSGLPSDRFSAERPEGSISTLTIQRTEQRDSAMYRCASSPLNEQYFGPGTRLTVT.

The gene calls are TRBV5-4 and TRBJ1-1, with D possibly matching TRBD1 (6 bases). Trimming removed 4 bases at V and 1 base at J, with 14 bases between. The germline gives CDR1 SGHNT, CDR2 YYREEE (reference sequence). This CDR3 is 15 amino acids long. The CDR3 coding sequence is TGTGCCAGCAGCGCGTCGGGACAACGGAACACTGAAGCTTTCTTT. Amino acids: CASSASGQRNTEAFF.

This chain links TRBV27 with TRBJ2-1, with TRBD1 identical over 11 bases. Germline lookup yields CDR1 MNHEY and CDR2 SMNVEV (reference sequence). The CDR3 runs to 16 residues. Germline trimming cut 3 bases from V and 5 bases from J; bases unmatched to any gene: 6. CDR3 sequence (DNA): TGTGCCAGCAGTTTTTTCGGGACAGGGGGGGACAATGAGCAGTTCTTC. Its protein product is CASSFFGTGGDNEQFF.

The CDR3 is CASSLGQRRGEQYF. CDR3 DNA sequence: TGCGCCAGCAGCTTAGGACAGCGAAGGGGCGAGCAGTACTTC. This chain connects TRBV5-1 to TRBJ2-7, with D possibly TRBD1 on 6 matching bases. Trimming removed 2 bases at V and 6 bases at J, with 15 bases between. The CDR3 is made up of 14 amino acids. Germline lookup yields CDR1 SGHRS and CDR2 YFSETQ.

The chain is built from TRBV15 and TRBJ1-4; a possible D gene is TRBD1 (6 bases). Looked up from germline, CDR1 is LNHNV and CDR2 is YYDKDF (reference sequence). The CDR3 consists of 12 residues. V was shortened by 0 bases and J by 10 bases, with 6 bases between the two germline ends. Written as DNA, the CDR3 is TGTGCCACCAGCAGAGAACAGGGAAAACTGTTTTTT. Protein: CATSREQGKLFF.

This rearrangement joins TRBV4-3 to TRBJ1-1, with 7 bases lining up with TRBD1. CDR3 length: 15 amino acids. CDR1 and CDR2 from the germline V gene are LGHNA and YSLEER. V lost 3 bases and J lost 0; bases outside the gene matches: 4. This chain's CDR3 is CASSQGQIMNTEAFF. Written as DNA, the CDR3 is TGCGCCAGCAGCCAGGGACAGATCATGAACACTGAAGCTTTCTTT.

This clone was seen a few times. This chain connects TRBV7-6 to TRBJ2-5, with 7 bases fitting TRBD2. This CDR3 spans 15 amino acids. V lost 11 bases, J lost 2 bases, and 14 bases stayed unmatched. Germline-derived CDR1 and CDR2 are SGHVS and FNYEAQ. The CDR3 DNA sequence: TGTGCCTCAAAGCGGGATCAAGGTGGGCAAGAGACCCAGTACTTC. This sequence encodes CASKRDQGGQETQYF.

The chain links TRBV3-1 (or the pseudogene TRBV3-2) to TRBJ2-2; D perhaps matches TRBD2 (6 bases). The length of the CDR3 is 16 residues. Germline V gene data show CDR1 as LGHDT and CDR2 as YNNKEL (reference sequence). V was cut by 2 bases and J by 1 base, with 11 bases left in between. The CDR3 sequence is CASSQRRGLNTGELFF. The CDR3 nucleotides are TGTGCCAGCAGCCAAAGACGGGGGTTGAACACCGGGGAGCTGTTTTTT.

This chain uses TRBV11-2 with TRBJ2-3; TRBD1 aligns across 8 bases. The CDR3 totals 15 residues. After removal of 5 bases from V and 3 bases from J, the junction contained 7 bases not matched to a gene. Germline CDR1 SGHAT, CDR2 FQNNGV. CDR3 nucleotide sequence: TGTGCCAGCAGCCGACAGGGGAGGACGACAGATACGCAGTATTTT. This encodes CASSRQGRTTDTQYF.

The chain links TRBV27 to TRBJ2-5, with TRBD2 as a possible D gene (5 bases). Germline V gene data show CDR1 as MNHEY and CDR2 as SMNVEV (reference sequence). This CDR3 comprises 15 residues. V was clipped by 2 bases and J by 4 bases, with 14 bases between them. The CDR3 DNA reads as TGTGCCAGCAGTTTAACCCCTAGCTGGGCAGAGACCCAGTACTTC. Translation gives CASSLTPSWAETQYF.

This chain connects TRBV6-5 to TRBJ2-7; D is perhaps TRBD1 (6 bases). V lost 5 bases and J lost 7, with 21 bases in between. Germline CDR1 is MNHEY and CDR2 is SVGAGI. The CDR3 totals 15 residues. The CDR3 spells CASSRPDSIPWEQYF. The CDR3 nucleotides read TGTGCCAGCAGTCGCCCGGACAGCATACCGTGGGAGCAGTACTTC.

The J gene is TRBJ1-5, the V gene TRBV10-2; 8 bases are a match to TRBD1. This CDR3 region has 18 residues. Germline V gene data show CDR1 as WSHSY and CDR2 as SAAADI. The V gene end was trimmed by 2 bases and the J gene end by 5 bases; junction bases not matched to a gene: 14. CDR3 sequence reads: CASSETQLGPGGYQPQHF. The CDR3 region has the DNA TGCGCCAGCAGTGAGACCCAGTTGGGGCCAGGGGGCTATCAGCCCCAGCATTTT.

A single count supports this clone. The rearrangement uses TRBV30 and TRBJ2-1; a possible D gene is TRBD1 (6 bases). Germline CDR1 reads GTSNPN; CDR2 reads SVGIG (reference sequence). The length of the CDR3 is 14 residues. V was clipped by 2 bases and J by 7 bases, with 15 bases between them. In nucleotides, the CDR3 is TGTGCCTGGAGTCCCTCGTCCCAGGGGAATGAGCAGTTCTTC. It is translated as CAWSPSSQGNEQFF.